A single sample is the source of the 21 T cell receptor beta chains below, sequenced in a study of identical twins. TCRdb ran MiXCR on the 5' RACE reads and lists one entry per CDR3 protein. The sample has about 210,000 distinct CDR3 sequences, roughly a tenth seen once. Sequences were obtained from memory (CD45RO+) T cells sorted from blood. All receptors derive from a woman under 30 in good health.

This clonotype was detected only a few times. This chain uses TRBV14 with TRBJ2-5; D unclear. In germline, CDR1 is SGHDN, CDR2 FVKESK. The V and J ends lost 5 bases and 1 base respectively, with 11 bases between them. This CDR3 spans 14 amino acids. The CDR3 bases are TGTGCCAGCAGCGGCTTGGGCCCCCAAGAGACCCAGTACTTC. It codes for CASSGLGPQETQYF.

This clonotype was observed at least ten times. The rearrangement links TRBV12-3 or TRBV12-4 to TRBJ1-2, with D perhaps matching TRBD1 (5 bases). This CDR3 contains 15 residues. The V end was cut by 2 bases, the J end by 0 bases, with 10 bases between. The CDR3 sequence: CASSLRGSSNYGYTF. CDR3 coding DNA: TGTGCCAGCAGTTTACGGGGCAGCTCTAACTATGGCTACACCTTC.

CDR3 in amino acids: CSARVSTSTDTQYF. The CDR3 nucleotides are TGCAGTGCTAGAGTTAGTACTAGCACAGATACGCAGTATTTT. The chain uses TRBV20-1 and TRBJ2-3; no firm D call. Germline V CDR1 and CDR2: DFQATT, SNEGSKA (reference sequence). The CDR3 extends over 14 amino acids. V was trimmed by 1 base and J by 0 bases, leaving 8 bases between them.

This clonotype was detected a few times. J is TRBJ2-3 and V is TRBV7-9; 7 bases align to TRBD1. The V segment lost 7 bases and the J segment 4 bases; nucleotides outside the gene matches: 11. The germline CDR1 and CDR2 sequences are SEHNR and FQNEAQ (reference sequence). The CDR3 runs 15 residues. The CDR3 nucleotides are TGTGCCAGCACCCCGCAGGACAGGAGGCCAGATACGCAGTATTTT. It codes for CASTPQDRRPDTQYF.

This chain joins TRBV5-6 and TRBJ2-3; unclear D gene. V was cut by 5 bases and J by 6 bases, with 19 bases left in between. The CDR3 consists of 15 residues. Germline lookup yields CDR1 SGHDT and CDR2 YYEEEE. CDR3 bases: TGTGCCAGCAGAAACCGACCCACCACCACGGATACGCAGTATTTT. As protein: CASRNRPTTTDTQYF. Full variable domain (remainder filled in from reference TRBV5-6 and TRBJ2-3): DAGVTQSPTHLIKTRGQQVTLRCSPKSGHDTVSWYQQALGQGPQFIFQYYEEEERQRGNFPDRFSGHQFPNYSSELNVNALLLGDSALYLCASRNRPTTTDTQYFGPGTRLTVL.

Only a few counts were recorded for this clonotype. The chain couples TRBV6-2 or TRBV6-3 to TRBJ2-1; TRBD2 matches at 14 bases. With 3 bases clipped from V and 6 bases from J, the junction kept 10 bases outside the gene matches. Germline loops: CDR1 MNHEY, CDR2 SVGEGT. The CDR3 is made up of 18 amino acids. The CDR3 spells CASSYGTSGRAWVNEQFF. The CDR3 nucleotides are TGTGCCAGCAGTTATGGGACTAGCGGGAGAGCCTGGGTCAATGAGCAGTTCTTC.

This clonotype was picked up many times. V and J are TRBV19 and TRBJ1-5; D perhaps matches TRBD1 (5 bases). CDR1 is LNHDA, CDR2 SQIVND, per germline (reference sequence). Trimming stripped 2 bases from V and 1 base from J, with 9 bases between. There are 15 residues in the CDR3. This CDR3 is CASSIKGSSNQPQHF. In nucleotides, the CDR3 is TGTGCCAGTAGTATAAAGGGGTCCAGCAATCAGCCCCAGCATTTT.

This clonotype came up many times. The rearrangement joins TRBV7-2 to TRBJ2-1; D ambiguous. CDR3 length: 13 residues. CDR1 is SGHTA and CDR2 is FQGNSA in the germline V gene. Trimming cost V 4 bases and J 7 bases, with 11 bases left between them. The CDR3 DNA reads as TGTGCCAGCAGCTCCCAACGAAAGAATGAGCAGTTCTTC. Amino acid sequence: CASSSQRKNEQFF.

This clonotype was counted only a few times. The chain is built from TRBV5-1 and TRBJ2-2, with TRBD2 matching 12 bases. The CDR3 spans 16 residues. V lost 5 bases and J lost 2; bases outside the gene matches: 4. CDR1 SGHRS and CDR2 YFSETQ come from the germline V gene. CDR3 region: CASRSSGRANTGELFF. CDR3 sequence (DNA): TGCGCCAGCAGGTCTAGCGGGAGGGCAAACACCGGGGAGCTGTTTTTT.

In this sample, this clonotype turned up a few times. The chain joins TRBV19 to TRBJ2-5; D gene unclear. V lost 7 bases, J lost 0 bases, and 15 bases lay in between. The CDR3 consists of 15 residues. Germline CDR1 LNHDA, CDR2 SQIVND (reference sequence). CDR3 region: CASKEGGGYQETQYF. For the CDR3, the DNA is TGTGCCAGTAAGGAAGGTGGTGGATACCAAGAGACCCAGTACTTC.

A few counts support this clonotype. This chain uses TRBV5-5 with TRBJ2-3; either TRBD1 or TRBD2 may supply D (5 bases each). V was cut by 1 base and J by 2 bases, with 8 bases left in between. Per germline, CDR1 SGHKS and CDR2 YYEKEE (reference sequence). This CDR3 is 14 amino acids long. DNA for the CDR3: TGTGCCAGCAGCTTGAGGGACCCCACAGATACGCAGTATTTT. It is translated as CASSLRDPTDTQYF.

This clonotype was counted at least ten times. The V gene is TRBV5-1, the J gene TRBJ2-2, with D possibly being TRBD1 (6 bases). There are 15 residues in the CDR3. V lost 2 bases, J lost 1 base, and 9 bases lay in between. From germline, CDR1 is SGHRS and CDR2 YFSETQ. CDR3 bases: TGCGCCAGCAGCTTCCGGACAGAGAACACCGGGGAGCTGTTTTTT. Translating it yields CASSFRTENTGELFF.

The chain recombines TRBV29-1 with TRBJ1-5; no reliable D call. The V end lost 3 bases, the J end lost 4 bases, and 7 bases lay between the germline ends. Germline values: CDR1 SQVTM, CDR2 ANQGSEA. The CDR3 sequence is 12 residues long. Here the CDR3 reads CSVESGNQPQHF. CDR3 sequence (DNA): TGCAGCGTTGAGTCGGGGAATCAGCCCCAGCATTTT.

In its sample, this clonotype was seen a few times. V is TRBV9 and J is TRBJ2-5, with 13 bases that match TRBD2. V shed 4 bases and J 5 bases; nucleotides not matched to a gene: 11. Looked up from germline, CDR1 is SGDLS and CDR2 is YYNGEE. This CDR3 region has 17 residues. CDR3 sequence: CASSLTSGRSSQETQYF. In nucleotides, the CDR3 is TGTGCCAGCAGCTTGACTAGCGGGAGGTCCTCGCAGGAGACCCAGTACTTC.

This clonotype has just a few counts. The chain uses TRBV14 and TRBJ1-5; D might be TRBD1 (6 bases). This CDR3 contains 12 residues. Trimming left V 3 bases short and J 9 bases short, with 9 bases between. Germline-derived CDR1 and CDR2 are SGHDN and FVKESK. CDR3: CASSQGALPQHF. Written as DNA, the CDR3 is TGTGCCAGCAGCCAGGGGGCCTTGCCCCAGCATTTT.

This clonotype was recorded many times. The chain links TRBV27 to TRBJ1-3; D gene uncertain. CDR1 and CDR2 from the germline V gene are MNHEY and SMNVEV (reference sequence). V lost 10 bases, J lost 0 bases, and 16 bases lay in between. This CDR3 has 15 residues. This CDR3 reads CATRPAYNSGNTIYF. The DNA for the CDR3 is TGTGCCACCCGACCTGCATATAACTCTGGAAACACCATATATTTT.

The chain combines TRBV24-1 with TRBJ2-1; D is undetermined. This CDR3 comprises 13 residues. With 4 bases removed from V and 10 bases from J, the gap between germline ends came to 13 bases. Germline V gene data show CDR1 as KGHDR and CDR2 as SFDVKD. The CDR3 loop is CATSDLLHPEQFF. As DNA, the CDR3 is TGTGCCACCAGTGACCTACTGCACCCCGAGCAGTTCTTC.

The sample holds a few counts of this clonotype. The CDR3 loop reads CASSTTPQTSYEQYF. CDR3 coding DNA: TGTGCCAGCAGCACGACTCCCCAAACATCTTACGAGCAGTACTTC. The genes are TRBV9 and TRBJ2-7, with D uncertain. Germline-derived CDR1 and CDR2 are SGDLS and YYNGEE. V lost 4 bases, J lost 4 bases, and 18 bases lay in between. The CDR3 totals 15 residues.

This clonotype was seen many times. The CDR3 loop reads CSAGDPGTGELFF. The CDR3 DNA sequence: TGCAGTGCCGGGGACCCGGGCACCGGGGAGCTGTTTTTT. The chain uses TRBV20-1 and TRBJ2-2, with D perhaps being TRBD1 or TRBD2 (5 bases each). The CDR3 extends over 13 amino acids. V lost 6 bases to trimming and J lost 4 bases, with 12 bases between them. Per germline, CDR1 DFQATT and CDR2 SNEGSKA (reference sequence).

This clonotype came up a few times. The rearrangement joins TRBV20-1 to TRBJ1-5; D is uncertain. The CDR3 is made up of 13 amino acids. Germline CDR1 reads DFQATT; CDR2 reads SNEGSKA (reference sequence). The V end was cut by 6 bases, the J end by 0 bases, with 9 bases between. CDR3 loop: CSALAGSNQPQHF. CDR3 coding DNA: TGCAGTGCCCTTGCGGGTAGCAATCAGCCCCAGCATTTT.

The chain joins TRBV9 to TRBJ2-5, with a possible D match to TRBD2 (6 bases). CDR1 SGDLS and CDR2 YYNGEE come from the germline V gene. The CDR3 sequence is 14 residues long. Trimming left V 2 bases short and J 8 bases short, with 16 bases between. In DNA, the CDR3 is TGTGCCAGCAGCGTGGACTATGCCGGGGCAACCCAGTACTTC. It encodes CASSVDYAGATQYF.